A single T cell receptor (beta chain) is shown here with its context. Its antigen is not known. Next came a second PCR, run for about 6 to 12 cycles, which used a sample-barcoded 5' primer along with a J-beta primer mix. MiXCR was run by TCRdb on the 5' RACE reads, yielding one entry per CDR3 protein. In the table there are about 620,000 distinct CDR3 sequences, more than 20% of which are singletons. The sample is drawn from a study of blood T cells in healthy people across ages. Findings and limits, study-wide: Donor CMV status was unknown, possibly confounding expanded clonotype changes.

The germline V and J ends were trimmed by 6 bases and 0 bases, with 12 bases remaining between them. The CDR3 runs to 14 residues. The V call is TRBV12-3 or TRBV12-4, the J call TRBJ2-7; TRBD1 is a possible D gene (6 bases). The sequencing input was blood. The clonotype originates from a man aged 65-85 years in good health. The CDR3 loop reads CASRLRGSSYEQYF. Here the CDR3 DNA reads TGTGCCAGCAGACTAAGGGGGAGCTCCTACGAGCAGTACTTC.